A selection of T cell receptor beta chains follows, all from one sample in a study of shared clonotypes between healthy human individuals. The repertoire was sequenced with immunoSEQ multiplex PCR; TCRdb's copy has only in-frame clones and lacks some. Of millions of clones detected, approximately 92% appear once; the ten largest clones hold under 0.15%. Sequencing input: naive CD4+ T cells sorted from blood. All receptors derive from a man younger than 35 in good health. CDR3s include the opening cysteine and the closing phenylalanine or tryptophan. Each record gives: CDR3 protein, CDR3 DNA, J gene, V gene, clone size, D gene. D genes are given only for firm matches. Only part of the rows carry a size: once, few, many, or a class if the clone is expanded.

CASSLVNYNSPLHF,TGTGCCAGCAGCTTAGTAAACTATAATTCACCCCTCCACTTT,TRBJ1-6,TRBV11-2,once,-
CASSIEYEQYF,TGTGCCAGCAGCATAGAGTACGAGCAGTACTTC,TRBJ2-7,TRBV5-6,-,-
CASSFAGDRDPGELFF,TGTGCCAGCAGCTTCGCGGGGGATCGAGATCCCGGGGAGCTGTTTTTT,TRBJ2-2,TRBV13,once,TRBD2
CAICLGLAGGETQYF,TGTGCCATCTGCCTGGGACTAGCGGGAGGAGAGACCCAGTACTTC,TRBJ2-5,TRBV10-3,-,TRBD2
CASSLADRGSIQYF,TGTGCCAGCAGCTTAGCGGACAGGGGCAGCATTCAGTACTTC,TRBJ2-4,TRBV7-2,-,TRBD1
CASSLGDRETYEQYF,TGTGCCAGCAGCTTGGGGGACAGGGAGACCTACGAGCAGTACTTC,TRBJ2-7,TRBV5-6,-,TRBD1
CAWRQQETQYF,TGTGCCTGGAGGCAACAGGAGACCCAGTACTTC,TRBJ2-5,TRBV30,-,-
CASSYSYRGLYEQYF,TGTGCCAGCAGTTACTCCTACAGGGGACTCTACGAGCAGTACTTC,TRBJ2-7,TRBV6-5,-,-
CASSYSGSIKNEQFF,TGTGCCAGCAGTTACTCAGGAAGTATTAAAAATGAGCAGTTCTTC,TRBJ2-1,TRBV6-5,-,-
CASSQSFSYEQYF,TGCGCCAGCAGTCAATCTTTCTCCTACGAGCAGTACTTC,TRBJ2-7,TRBV23-1,-,-
CASGGGQGALSNSPLHF,TGTGCCAGCGGAGGGGGACAGGGGGCCTTATCTAATTCACCCCTCCACTTT,TRBJ1-6,TRBV2,-,TRBD1
CASSPLSPGLRTDTQYF,TGTGCCAGCTCACCATTGTCGCCGGGACTACGCACAGATACGCAGTATTTT,TRBJ2-3,TRBV18,once,TRBD2
CASSLWGDYTDTQYF,TGCGCCAGCAGCCTATGGGGAGATTACACAGATACGCAGTATTTT,TRBJ2-3,TRBV5-1,once,-
CASSSPGQGYGYTF,TGTGCCAGCAGCTCACCCGGACAGGGCTATGGCTACACCTTC,TRBJ1-2,TRBV28,-,TRBD1
CASSLAPGLNEKLFF,TGTGCCAGCAGCTTGGCTCCTGGCCTTAATGAAAAACTGTTTTTT,TRBJ1-4,TRBV5-5,-,-
CASSRTGTGGPDTQYF,TGTGCCAGTAGTAGAACCGGGACAGGGGGCCCAGATACGCAGTATTTT,TRBJ2-3,TRBV19,-,TRBD1
CSAAQDTQYF,TGCAGTGCCGCGCAAGATACGCAGTATTTT,TRBJ2-3,TRBV20-1,-,-
CASSRGTDQETQYF,TGTGCCAGCAGTCGGGGGACGGACCAAGAGACCCAGTACTTC,TRBJ2-5,TRBV6-5,-,-
CASSLDTGGYQPQHF,TGTGCCAGCAGCTTAGATACGGGAGGTTATCAGCCCCAGCATTTT,TRBJ1-5,TRBV7-2,-,-
CASSPGTGMNTEAFF,TGCGCCAGCAGCCCCGGGACAGGGATGAACACTGAAGCTTTCTTT,TRBJ1-1,TRBV5-1,once,TRBD1
CASSSVGGPYEQYF,TGTGCCAGCTCATCCGTGGGTGGGCCCTACGAGCAGTACTTC,TRBJ2-7,TRBV18,-,-
CAWTSGGFDGTQYF,TGTGCCTGGACCTCGGGAGGTTTTGATGGGACCCAGTACTTC,TRBJ2-5,TRBV30,-,TRBD2
CASSRGTAYEQYF,TGCGCCAGCAGCCGCGGGACAGCCTACGAGCAGTACTTC,TRBJ2-7,TRBV5-1,-,-
CASSRWGDQPQHF,TGTGCCAGCAGCAGATGGGGGGACCAGCCCCAGCATTTT,TRBJ1-5,TRBV7-2,-,-
CASSSGQGVEKLFF,TGTGCCAGCAGCTCCGGACAGGGTGTAGAAAAACTGTTTTTT,TRBJ1-4,TRBV7-9,-,TRBD1
CASSLLGSGANVLTF,TGTGCCAGCAGTTTACTGGGCTCTGGGGCCAACGTCCTGACTTTC,TRBJ2-6,TRBV27,few,-
CASSGAGGVSAPDTQYF,TGCGCCAGCAGCGGGGCAGGGGGGGTATCGGCCCCAGATACGCAGTATTTT,TRBJ2-3,TRBV10-1,-,-
CASRGQGAGGSSYNEQFF,TGCGCCAGCCGGGGACAGGGTGCGGGCGGGAGCTCCTACAATGAGCAGTTCTTC,TRBJ2-1,TRBV5-1,-,TRBD1
CATSITGRGAGKETQYF,TGTGCCACCAGCATTACTGGACGGGGGGCAGGGAAAGAGACCCAGTACTTC,TRBJ2-5,TRBV15,-,-
CASSKPGTGWNEQYF,TGTGCCAGCAGCAAACCCGGGACAGGGTGGAACGAGCAGTACTTC,TRBJ2-7,TRBV6-6,-,TRBD1
CASSLTSGGSYEQYF,TGTGCCAGCTCACTCACATCGGGAGGCTCCTACGAGCAGTACTTC,TRBJ2-7,TRBV18,-,TRBD2
CASSYSGERIYEQYF,TGTGCCAGCAGTTACTCAGGGGAAAGGATCTACGAGCAGTACTTC,TRBJ2-7,TRBV6-5,once,-
CASSYRQGAYEQYF,TGTGCCAGCAGTTACAGACAGGGAGCGTACGAGCAGTACTTC,TRBJ2-7,TRBV7-2,-,TRBD1
CAISDSFGELFF,TGTGCCATCAGTGACTCGTTCGGGGAGCTGTTTTTT,TRBJ2-2,TRBV10-3,-,-
CASSEWASGNYEQYF,TGCGCCAGCAGTGAGTGGGCTAGCGGGAACTACGAGCAGTACTTC,TRBJ2-7,TRBV10-1,-,TRBD2
CASSPSRDTEAFF,TGTGCCAGCTCACCCTCGAGGGACACTGAAGCTTTCTTT,TRBJ1-1,TRBV18,few,-
CAISDSGGGRAEQFF,TGTGCCATCAGTGACTCAGGCGGCGGGAGGGCCGAGCAGTTCTTC,TRBJ2-1,TRBV10-3,-,TRBD2
CASSPLLSSVNIQYF,TGTGCCAGCTCACCACTTCTAAGTAGCGTCAACATTCAGTACTTC,TRBJ2-4,TRBV18,-,-
CASSPRGTDTYEQYF,TGTGCCAGCTCACCGCGTGGGACAGACACCTACGAGCAGTACTTC,TRBJ2-7,TRBV18,-,TRBD1
CASSHESGLAGQWVSYEQYF,TGTGCCAGCAGCCATGAATCCGGACTAGCGGGACAGTGGGTCTCCTACGAGCAGTACTTC,TRBJ2-7,TRBV14,-,TRBD2
CAISEPQGTDTQYF,TGTGCCATCAGTGAGCCTCAGGGCACAGATACGCAGTATTTT,TRBJ2-3,TRBV10-3,-,-
CASSSQGPGNTIYF,TGCGCCAGCTCATCACAGGGTCCTGGAAACACCATATATTTT,TRBJ1-3,TRBV5-1,-,-